Presented here are 2 T cell receptor beta chains from one specimen sequenced in a study of T cell responses to AZD1222 COVID-19 vaccine. Using immunoSEQ multiplex PCR, the repertoire was profiled, and TCRdb retains in-frame clones only, with some absent. This repertoire shows roughly 140,000 clones, 90% found once; its top ten account for around 1.9%. Sequencing used peripheral blood, obtained on day 0 of AZD1222 vaccination. All receptors come from an adult in good health.

The chain uses TRBV5-1 and TRBJ1-1, with D possibly matching TRBD1 (6 bases). This CDR3 has 14 amino acids. The V and J ends lost 4 bases and 1 base respectively, with 11 bases between them. CDR1 and CDR2 (germline): SGHRS, YFSETQ. CDR3 in amino acids: CASSPRQENTEAFF. The CDR3 DNA is TGCGCCAGCAGCCCCCGACAGGAGAACACTGAAGCTTTCTTT.

CDR3 protein: CASSNRGLHHYEQYF. The CDR3 DNA reads TGTGCCAGCAGCAACCGGGGGCTCCATCACTACGAGCAGTACTTC. The chain joins TRBV6-5 to TRBJ2-7; D may be TRBD1 or TRBD2 (6 bases each). V was pared by 6 bases and J by 3 bases, with 18 bases between. Germline V CDR1 and CDR2: MNHEY, SVGAGI. This CDR3 has 15 amino acids.